The following is a TCR beta chain sequence with its context. Its antigen is still unknown. The CDR3 runs 14 residues. Trimming took 6 bases from V and 3 from J, leaving 12 bases between them. CDR1 and CDR2 (germline): MNHNY, SVGAGI (reference sequence). This entry comes from a study of blood T cells in healthy people across ages. Whenever a sample was processed, at least 7 million PBMCs were isolated. Then a second PCR, running roughly 7 to 11 cycles, was carried out with a sample-barcoded 5' primer and a J-beta primer mix. TCRdb processed the 5' RACE reads anew with MiXCR; each CDR3 protein has one entry. Of roughly 1.5 million distinct CDR3 sequences in the sample, less than 45% are singletons; the top ten hold about 4%. Study-wide results and caveats: CMV status of donors was not determined, possibly confounding expanded clonotype changes.

This TCR derives from a woman aged 18-35 years in good health. Sequencing used blood. The chain uses TRBV6-6 and TRBJ1-5, with a tentative D call TRBD1 (5 bases). The CDR3 region has the DNA TGTGCCAGCAGCCGAGGGGTTTTCAATCAGCCCCAGCATTTT. This encodes CASSRGVFNQPQHF.